Below are 21 T cell receptor beta chains sequenced from a single sample in a study of T cell clonality in common variable immunodeficiency. TCRdb's table, derived via immunoSEQ multiplex PCR, lists solely in-frame clones and lacks some. Found here are around 32,000 clones, no singletons; the ten largest cover about 4.5%. The sample consisted of peripheral blood mononuclear cells. All receptors come from a person aged 18 to 70 in good health.

The sample holds many counts of this clone. The read ends 3 residues before the CDR3 terminus; that terminus is restored from the germline J gene. The V and J genes are TRBV20-1 and TRBJ1-1; D is perhaps TRBD1 (5 bases). Per germline, CDR1 DFQATT and CDR2 SNEGSKA (reference sequence). Trimming took off 3 bases at V and 0 bases at J, with 11 bases between the two ends. The CDR3 extends over 14 amino acids. This chain's CDR3 is CSAREGQVNTEAFF. CDR3 bases read: TGCAGTGCTAGGGAGGGGCAGGTGAACACTGAA.

Regarding this clone: The read ends 3 residues shy of where the CDR3 ends; the end is completed using the germline J gene. The chain joins TRBV19 to TRBJ2-2; possibly TRBD1 or TRBD2 for D (5 bases each). CDR3 length: 15 amino acids. Germline V gives CDR1 LNHDA, CDR2 SQIVND (reference sequence). CDR3 bases read: TGTGCCAGTAAGGAGGCAGCAGGGATAAATGAAAAG. This encodes CASKEAAGINEK. The full-length CDR3 reads as CASKEAAGINEKLFF. Complete variable domain (other parts from reference TRBV19 and TRBJ2-2): DGGITQSPKYLFRKEGQNVTLSCEQNLNHDAMYWYRQDPGQGLRLIYYSQIVNDFQKGDIAEGYSVSREKKESFPLTVTSAQKNPTAFYLCASKEAAGINEKLFFGEGSRLTVL.

As regards this clone: The CDR3 end is not reached by the read, which stops 3 residues before it; the germline J gene fills it in. The chain links TRBV20-1 to TRBJ2-7, with TRBD1 as a possible D gene (6 bases). The CDR3 loop spans 14 amino acids. Trimming left V 6 bases short and J 6 bases short, with 21 bases between. Looked up from germline, CDR1 is DFQATT and CDR2 is SNEGSKA (reference sequence). The part of the CDR3 DNA that was read is TGCAGTGCCAATTCAGGACTCTTGGGGGCCGAG. Its translation is CSANSGLLGAE. In full, the CDR3 is CSANSGLLGAEQYF.

This clone came up many times. Sequencing ends 3 residues short of the CDR3 end; the germline J gene provides the rest. The rearrangement joins TRBV19 to TRBJ1-5; D remains ambiguous. Germline V gene lookup returns CDR1 LNHDA and CDR2 SQIVND (reference sequence). The CDR3 runs 15 residues. Trimming pared 1 base from V and 0 bases from J, leaving 7 bases between. The CDR3 region is CASSIGGYSNQPQHF. The sequenced part of the CDR3 DNA is TGTGCCAGTAGTATAGGCGGGTATAGCAATCAGCCC. The full variable domain, with the rest looked up from reference TRBV19 and TRBJ1-5, is DGGITQSPKYLFRKEGQNVTLSCEQNLNHDAMYWYRQDPGQGLRLIYYSQIVNDFQKGDIAEGYSVSREKKESFPLTVTSAQKNPTAFYLCASSIGGYSNQPQHFGDGTRLSIL.

This clone has at least ten counts. From the germline J gene comes the end of the CDR3, since the read stops 3 residues before it. The chain recombines TRBV12-3 or TRBV12-4 with TRBJ1-5, with D tentatively TRBD1 (5 bases). V was clipped by 6 bases and J by 5 bases, with 17 bases between them. The CDR3 sequence is 15 residues long. The sequenced CDR3 bases are TGTGCCAGCAGCCCCAGCGGGGCCGGTCATCAGCCC. Translated: CASSPSGAGHQP. The CDR3 in its entirety is CASSPSGAGHQPQHF.

This clone has more than one count but fewer than ten. A read error may produce the germline difference seen at one junction end. The read ends 3 residues before the CDR3 terminus; that terminus is restored from the germline J gene. Other DNA sequences of this sample code for an identical CDR3. The gene calls are TRBV7-9 and TRBJ2-5; D unresolved. Germline V gene lookup returns CDR1 SEHNR and CDR2 FQNEAQ (reference sequence). This CDR3 comprises 13 residues. The part of the CDR3 DNA that was read is TGCGCCAGCAGCTTCGGGTTTCAAGAGACC. Its translation is CASSFGFQET. The CDR3, in full, reads CASSFGFQETQYF.

This clone was seen many times. Read data end 3 residues before the CDR3 end; the end is taken from the germline J gene. The V and J genes are TRBV30 and TRBJ2-3; TRBD2 agrees at 11 bases. There are 14 residues in the CDR3. Germline V gene sequence: CDR1 GTSNPN, CDR2 SVGIG (reference sequence). V shed 3 bases, J shed 5 bases, and the junction held 4 bases outside the gene matches. The sequenced part of the CDR3 DNA is TGTGCCTGGAGAACCGGGACTAGCGGAGATACG. Amino acid sequence: CAWRTGTSGDT. The whole CDR3 reads CAWRTGTSGDTQYF. Variable domain in full (rest from reference TRBV30 and TRBJ2-3): SQTIHQWPATLVQPVGSPLSLECTVEGTSNPNLYWYRQAAGRGLQLLFYSVGIGQISSEVPQNLSASRPQDRQFILSSKKLLLSDSGFYLCAWRTGTSGDTQYFGPGTRLTVL.

Many counts were recorded for this clone. The read gets to within 3 residues of the CDR3 end, and the germline J gene fills in the rest. V is TRBV6-2 or TRBV6-3 and J is TRBJ2-3; 9 bases line up with TRBD2. V lost 6 bases, J lost 2 bases, and 6 bases stayed unmatched. CDR1 is MNHEY, CDR2 SVGEGT, per germline. The CDR3 is 15 amino acids. CDR3 residues: CASRPLAGYTDTQYF. CDR3 DNA, as far as it was read: TGTGCCAGCAGGCCCCTAGCGGGATACACAGATACG.

On this clone itself: The CDR3 is cut off 3 residues early in the read; its end comes from the germline J gene. The J gene is TRBJ2-1, the V gene TRBV19; perhaps TRBD2 as D (6 bases). The V gene's germline CDR1 is LNHDA and CDR2 SQIVND (reference sequence). The CDR3 runs 11 residues. The V and J ends lost 11 bases and 7 bases respectively, with 12 bases between them. CDR3 bases read: TGTGCCGGGGGGACCTTAAATGAG. This gives the protein CAGGTLNE. The entire CDR3 protein is CAGGTLNEQFF. The full variable domain, in which reference TRBV19 and TRBJ2-1 provide the parts outside the CDR3, is DGGITQSPKYLFRKEGQNVTLSCEQNLNHDAMYWYRQDPGQGLRLIYYSQIVNDFQKGDIAEGYSVSREKKESFPLTVTSAQKNPTAFYLCAGGTLNEQFFGPGTRLTVL.

This clone was detected many times. The read terminates 3 residues before the CDR3 end, so the remaining end is supplied by the germline J gene. The V call is TRBV30, the J call TRBJ2-4; 10 positions agree with TRBD2. The CDR3 runs to 15 residues. V lost 0 bases and J lost 5; bases outside the gene matches: 4. The germline gives CDR1 GTSNPN, CDR2 SVGIG (reference sequence). The CDR3 here is CAWSVGTSAQNIQYF. Incomplete CDR3 DNA: TGTGCCTGGAGTGTAGGGACTAGCGCCCAAAACATT.

There are many counts of this clone. The read terminates 3 residues ahead of where the CDR3 ends, so the germline J gene completes it. The rearrangement joins TRBV30 to TRBJ1-4; the match to TRBD1 covers 8 bases. Germline-derived CDR1 and CDR2 are GTSNPN and SVGIG (reference sequence). The CDR3 contains 15 residues. V gave up 3 bases and J gave up 5 bases; unmatched junction bases: 8. CDR3 sequence: CAWRAQGAENEKLFF. The DNA read from the CDR3 is TGTGCCTGGAGAGCCCAGGGGGCGGAAAATGAAAAA.

This clone was seen more than once but under ten times. The read terminates 3 residues ahead of where the CDR3 ends, so the germline J gene completes it. The V call is TRBV2, the J call TRBJ2-2; 7 nucleotides align to TRBD1. This CDR3 is 14 amino acids long. The germline V gene has CDR1 SNHLY and CDR2 FYNNEI. The sequenced CDR3 bases are TGTGCCAGCAACCACCCCCAGGGGGATGAAAAG. Protein product: CASNHPQGDEK. The CDR3 in its entirety is CASNHPQGDEKLFF.

There are many counts of this clone. The read ends 3 residues shy of where the CDR3 ends; the end is completed using the germline J gene. The chain is built from TRBV7-9 and TRBJ2-5; possibly TRBD1 for D (5 bases). The V end was cut by 3 bases, the J end by 2 bases, with 10 bases between. Germline CDR1 reads SEHNR; CDR2 reads FQNEAQ (reference sequence). The CDR3 has 14 amino acids. CDR3 region: CASSFSQGQETQYF. The DNA read from the CDR3 is TGTGCCAGCAGCTTTTCCCAGGGACAAGAGACC.

This clone was counted at least ten times. Read coverage stops 3 residues before the CDR3 terminus; the germline J gene supplies the remainder. The chain joins TRBV20-1 to TRBJ1-5; D ambiguous. The CDR3 consists of 14 residues. Germline V gene sequence: CDR1 DFQATT, CDR2 SNEGSKA (reference sequence). The germline V and J ends were trimmed by 4 bases and 5 bases, with 15 bases remaining between them. The CDR3 protein is CSAKGPSRDQPQHF. CDR3 bases read: TGCAGTGCTAAAGGGCCGAGTAGGGATCAGCCC.

This clone was recorded many times. The CDR3 end falls 3 residues outside the read, so it is completed with the germline J gene. This rearrangement joins TRBV19 to TRBJ1-2, with 7 positions matching TRBD1. This CDR3 region has 13 residues. Germline assignment: CDR1 LNHDA and CDR2 SQIVND (reference sequence). Unmatched junction bases numbered 4, after V lost 7 bases and J lost 2 bases. CDR3 DNA (partial): TGTGCCAGTACCCCGACAGGGAACTATGGC. Its translation is CASTPTGNYG. In full, the CDR3 is CASTPTGNYGYTF.

This clone showed up many times. The CDR3 is cut off 3 residues early in the read; its end comes from the germline J gene. V is TRBV7-2 and J is TRBJ1-4, with no clear D. The CDR3 is 15 residues long. Between the trimmed V and J ends, which lost 5 bases and 6 bases, there was a span of 16 bases. In germline, CDR1 is SGHTA, CDR2 FQGNSA. The CDR3 bases that were read are TGTGCCAGCAGCCCACCTACCGCCCAGGATGAAAAA. This translates into CASSPPTAQDEK. The CDR3 in full is CASSPPTAQDEKLFF. The entire variable domain, with the rest obtained from reference TRBV7-2 and TRBJ1-4, is as follows: GAGVSQSPSNKVTEKGKDVELRCDPISGHTALYWYRQSLGQGLEFLIYFQGNSAPDKSGLPSDRFSAERTGGSVSTLTIQRTQQEDSAVYLCASSPPTAQDEKLFFGSGTQLSVL.

This clone occurred many times. The CDR3 extends 3 residues past the end of the read, so its final part is completed from the germline J gene. This rearrangement joins TRBV13 to TRBJ1-2, with D possibly TRBD1 on 6 matching bases. Germline V CDR1 and CDR2: PRHDT, FYEKMQ (reference sequence). V lost 4 bases to trimming and J lost 4 bases, with 16 bases between them. The CDR3 consists of 15 residues. The DNA read from the CDR3 is TGTGCCAGCAGCTCGGGCGAACAGGGTAGCTATGGC. It encodes CASSSGEQGSYG. The CDR3, in full, reads CASSSGEQGSYGYTF.

This clone has a count of ten or more. The sequenced fragment ends 3 residues before the CDR3 boundary, so the rest is inferred from the germline J gene. This chain links TRBV7-9 with TRBJ1-1; 7 nucleotides agree with TRBD1. The trim removed 5 bases at V and 4 bases at J, leaving 7 bases unmatched. Germline CDR1 reads SEHNR; CDR2 reads FQNEAQ (reference sequence). The CDR3 consists of 14 residues. The sequenced CDR3 bases are TGTGCCAGCAGCCCGGGACAGCTGGGCACTGAA. Translation gives CASSPGQLGTE. The whole CDR3 sequence is CASSPGQLGTEAFF.

Regarding this clone: The read comes to an end 3 residues before the CDR3 does, leaving the germline J gene to fill in the end. The J gene is TRBJ2-5, the V gene TRBV20-1; possible D gene TRBD2, 5 bases. CDR1 is DFQATT and CDR2 is SNEGSKA in the germline V gene (reference sequence). V gave up 0 bases and J gave up 0 bases, with 8 bases separating them. The length of the CDR3 is 14 residues. CDR3 protein: CSAREGGYQETQYF. The covered CDR3 bases are TGCAGTGCTAGAGAAGGCGGGTACCAAGAGACC.

This clone has just a few counts. The read halts 3 residues ahead of the CDR3 end, with the missing end drawn from the germline J gene. The J gene is TRBJ2-7, the V gene TRBV11-3; 7 positions agree with TRBD1. V was pared by 5 bases and J by 2 bases, with 6 bases of the junction left unmatched. The CDR3 totals 14 residues. CDR1 is SGHNT, CDR2 YENEEA, per germline. CDR3 bases read: TGTGCCAGCAGCGCTTCAGGGGGACCCTACGAG. The encoded protein is CASSASGGPYE. The whole CDR3 region reads CASSASGGPYEQYF.

This clone was detected ten times or more. The CDR3 end falls 3 residues outside the read, so it is completed with the germline J gene. The chain carries TRBV10-3 and TRBJ1-1; 7 nucleotides agree with TRBD1. Germline CDR1 is ENHRY and CDR2 is SYGVKD. The CDR3 is 14 amino acids. The trim removed 0 bases at V and 5 bases at J, leaving 3 bases unmatched. The CDR3 DNA, read in part, is TGTGCCATCAGTGAGTCGACAGGGAGGACTGAA. It yields the protein CAISESTGRTE. The full CDR3 protein reads CAISESTGRTEAFF.